This TCR beta chain was recovered during a study of shared clonotypes between healthy human individuals. Notes on the study in general: Among donors, clonotype sharing was expected to be affected by sequencing depth.

Germline V gives CDR1 SEHNR, CDR2 FQNEAQ (reference sequence). The CDR3 extends over 15 amino acids. V was pared by 3 bases and J by 5 bases, with 16 bases between. The data were produced by immunoSEQ multiplex PCR, yet TCRdb's version contains in-frame clones alone and is incomplete. The sample shows around 600,000 clones, about 98% of them seen only once. About this clone: The antigen is undetermined.

Naivety among CD8 cells was defined by CD45RO negativity and positive CCR7 selection, thereby excluding terminally differentiated effector memory CD45RA+ cells. V is TRBV7-9 and J is TRBJ1-2, with no clear D. This clonotype was sampled from a man aged 25 to 40 in good health. The sample taken for sequencing was naive CD8+ T cells sorted from blood. In DNA form, the CDR3 reads TGTGCCAGCAGCTTGGACCCTCCTAGGCGTTATGGCTACACCTTC. Translated, it gives CASSLDPPRRYGYTF.